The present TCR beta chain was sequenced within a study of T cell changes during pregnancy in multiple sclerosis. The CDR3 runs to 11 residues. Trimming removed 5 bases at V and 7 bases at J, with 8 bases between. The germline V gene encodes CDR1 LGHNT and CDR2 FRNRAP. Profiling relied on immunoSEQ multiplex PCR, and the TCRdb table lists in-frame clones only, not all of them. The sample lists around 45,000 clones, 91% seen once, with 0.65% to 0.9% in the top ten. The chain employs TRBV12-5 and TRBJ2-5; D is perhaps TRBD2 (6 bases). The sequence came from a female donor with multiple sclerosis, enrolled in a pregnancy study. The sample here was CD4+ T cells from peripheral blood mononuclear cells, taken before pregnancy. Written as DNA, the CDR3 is TGTGCTAGTGGTGTCGGGGGGACCCAGTACTTC. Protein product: CASGVGGTQYF.